This is a list of T cell receptor beta chains from one sample in a study of CD8 T cells in cerebrospinal fluid in Alzheimer's disease. TCRdb re-analyzed the 10x single-cell sequencing reads; it lists each CDR3 protein once, without DNA. This sample's clone table lists some 1,700 distinct CDR3 sequences. Sequenced: cerebrospinal fluid. The source is a human donor in good health. Each CDR3 is given with its conserved first and last residue. The size entry gives once, few or many counts, or a class when the clone is expanded.

CDR3aa	j_gene	abundance	v_gene
CASSEGRSGGTQYF	TRBJ2-5	medium-sized	TRBV6-1
CASSLLDRWPGELFF	TRBJ2-2	medium-sized	TRBV11-2
CASSLVAGGLTDTQYF	TRBJ2-3	medium-sized	TRBV11-1
CASTGDNQPQHF	TRBJ1-5	medium-sized	TRBV24-1
CASSQNSPYNEQFF	TRBJ2-1	medium-sized	TRBV3-1
CAISEGTGWNTEAFF	TRBJ1-1	large	TRBV10-3
CASSTPGTGDYEQYF	TRBJ2-7	medium-sized	TRBV6-5
CASSLSGGANVLTF	TRBJ2-6	medium-sized	TRBV27
CAWSGSGTGEPDTQYF	TRBJ2-3	medium-sized	TRBV30
CAIRGDNQPQHF	TRBJ1-5	medium-sized	TRBV10-3
CSARRGGTEAFF	TRBJ1-1	medium-sized	TRBV20-1